This TCR beta chain comes out of a study of cytomegalovirus exposure and HLA in healthy donors. Study observations and caveats: Diagnosis of cytomegalovirus status made by the classifier reportedly showed high specificity and sensitivity. Many donors carried some public TCRs, although rarity characterized most TCR sequences.

Points on this clone: Its antigen remains unidentified.

TCRdb keeps only in-frame clones here, not all; method: immunoSEQ multiplex PCR. The sample holds approximately 130,000 clones, roughly 90% seen once. This CDR3 contains 14 residues. V shed 2 bases and J shed 3 bases, with 11 bases lying between them. The V gene's germline CDR1 is MNHNY and CDR2 SVGAGI (reference sequence). The sequence was obtained from a woman aged 18-29 years in good health and CMV-seronegative. The sample comprised PBMCs. The chain carries TRBV6-6 and TRBJ2-7, with D possibly matching TRBD1 (5 bases). CDR3 amino acids: CASSYVGLNYEQYF. CDR3 nucleotides: TGTGCCAGCAGTTACGTGGGGCTAAACTACGAGCAGTACTTC.